This entry is about one T cell receptor (beta chain). Looked up from germline, CDR1 is KGHSH and CDR2 is LQKENI. The CDR3 extends over 16 amino acids. V was pared by 0 bases and J by 3 bases, with 12 bases between. These data belong to a study of blood T cells in healthy people across ages. Alongside a J-beta primer mix, a sample-barcoded 5' primer served in a second PCR lasting about 7 to 12 cycles. One entry per CDR3 protein, called by TCRdb with MiXCR from the 5' RACE reads. The sample lists 1.5 million to 2 million distinct CDR3 sequences, roughly 50% occurring once. The specimen was blood. The chain couples TRBV18 to TRBJ2-1; tentatively, D is TRBD1 or TRBD2 (5 bases each). The clonotype was recovered from a woman aged 40 to 50 in good health. CDR3 nucleotides: TGTGCCAGCTCACCACCCCGGGGACGGGGCTACAATGAGCAGTTCTTC. Residues: CASSPPRGRGYNEQFF.